What follows are 17 T cell receptor beta chains derived from one specimen sequenced in a study of CD8 T cell repertoires and HIV-1 epitope variants. No antigen has been identified for these receptors. The protocol was immunoSEQ multiplex PCR, while the TCRdb copy is restricted to in-frame clones and leaves out a portion. The sample consists of several thousand clones, 50% to 75% of them appearing once. The sample taken for sequencing was cultured CD8+ T cells derived from PBMCs. The receptors come from a male donor with HIV.

This chain uses TRBV28 with TRBJ2-7, with D unclear. Between the trimmed V and J ends, which lost 6 bases and 4 bases, there was a span of 13 bases. Germline lookup yields CDR1 MDHEN and CDR2 SYDVKM. This CDR3 is 13 amino acids long. CDR3 DNA sequence: TGTGCCAGCAGGCAAACGGGCGAATACGAGCAGTACTTC. It encodes CASRQTGEYEQYF.

V is TRBV29-1 and J is TRBJ2-1, with 8 positions matching TRBD1. CDR1 SQVTM and CDR2 ANQGSEA come from the germline V gene. The trim removed 5 bases at V and 0 bases at J, leaving 9 bases unmatched. The CDR3 runs to 16 residues. Here the CDR3 DNA reads TGCAGCGTTATCAGGACAGGGTTTAACTCCTACAATGAGCAGTTCTTC. Translated, it gives CSVIRTGFNSYNEQFF.

This chain uses TRBV5-1 with TRBJ2-1; D gene uncertain. The CDR3 extends over 13 amino acids. Looked up from germline, CDR1 is SGHRS and CDR2 is YFSETQ. V was trimmed by 1 base and J by 6 bases, leaving 8 bases between them. The CDR3 sequence: CASSLYQVNEQFF. In DNA, the CDR3 is TGCGCCAGCAGCTTGTATCAGGTCAATGAGCAGTTCTTC.

By its share, this clone is medium-sized (0.01 to 0.1%). This chain uses TRBV6-5 with TRBJ2-7, with 7 bases lining up with TRBD1. Germline trimming cut 0 bases from V and 2 bases from J; bases unmatched to any gene: 7. Germline loops: CDR1 MNHEY, CDR2 SVGAGI. The CDR3 runs to 16 residues. CDR3 coding DNA: TGTGCCAGCAGTTACTCGGGTACAGGGGCCGCCTACGAGCAGTACTTC. This encodes CASSYSGTGAAYEQYF.

The rearrangement links TRBV4-1 to TRBJ2-1, with D perhaps matching TRBD2 (5 bases). V was pared by 1 base and J by 5 bases, with 15 bases between. This CDR3 has 16 amino acids. CDR1 is MGHRA and CDR2 is YSYEKL in the germline V gene. CDR3 in amino acids: CASSQAYKTTNNEQFF. The CDR3 DNA reads TGCGCCAGCAGCCAAGCATATAAGACTACCAACAATGAGCAGTTCTTC.

V and J are TRBV11-2 and TRBJ1-2; 7 positions match TRBD1. The CDR3 loop spans 18 amino acids. The V gene's germline CDR1 is SGHAT and CDR2 FQNNGV. Unmatched junction bases numbered 16, after V lost 4 bases and J lost 2 bases. In DNA, the CDR3 is TGTGCCAGCAGCTCTACTTTTGGGACAGCCTTTCTAAACTATGGCTACACCTTC. Translation: CASSSTFGTAFLNYGYTF.

This clone was detected only a few times. V gene TRBV28 combines with J gene TRBJ1-2; possibly TRBD1 for D (5 bases). Trimming shortened V by 2 bases and J by 4 bases, and 8 bases separated the two germline ends. This CDR3 has 13 amino acids. CDR1 and CDR2 (germline): MDHEN, SYDVKM. The CDR3 spells CASSLRGSYGYTF. In nucleotides, the CDR3 is TGTGCCAGCAGTTTAAGGGGTAGCTATGGCTACACCTTC.

V usage is TRBV19 and J usage is TRBJ2-3; TRBD2 agrees at 8 bases. The germline CDR1 and CDR2 sequences are LNHDA and SQIVND (reference sequence). With V trimmed by 8 bases and J by 2 bases, 9 bases remained unmatched. The CDR3 runs to 15 residues. The CDR3 coding sequence is TGTGCCAGTCATACGGGGCGGGGGGACACAGATACGCAGTATTTT. This gives the protein CASHTGRGDTDTQYF. The entire variable domain, with the rest obtained from reference TRBV19 and TRBJ2-3, is as follows: DGGITQSPKYLFRKEGQNVTLSCEQNLNHDAMYWYRQDPGQGLRLIYYSQIVNDFQKGDIAEGYSVSREKKESFPLTVTSAQKNPTAFYLCASHTGRGDTDTQYFGPGTRLTVL.

The gene calls are TRBV18 and TRBJ2-5; D unclear. The J call may be in error: the DNA end matches TRBJ2-7 better. Germline CDR1 is KGHSH and CDR2 is LQKENI. The CDR3 is 13 residues long. CDR3 nucleotide sequence: TGTGCCAGCTCACTAGGCTTATCCTACGAGCAGTACTTC. Its translation is CASSLGLSYEQYF.

V usage is TRBV19 and J usage is TRBJ2-7, with 7 bases fitting TRBD2. J was trimmed by 7 bases and V by 3 bases; bases with no gene match: 9. CDR1 is LNHDA, CDR2 SQIVND, per germline (reference sequence). The CDR3 covers 14 residues. This CDR3 reads CASSITGGSGEQYF. The CDR3 nucleotides are TGTGCCAGTAGTATTACCGGGGGGTCTGGAGAGCAGTACTTC.

This clone is a singleton in its sample. V gene TRBV9 combines with J gene TRBJ2-5; D uncertain. Per the germline V gene, CDR1 is SGDLS and CDR2 is YYNGEE. V shed 0 bases and J shed 2 bases, with 17 bases lying between them. The CDR3 covers 17 residues. CDR3: CASSVAGLNSPQETQYF. CDR3 coding DNA: TGTGCCAGCAGCGTAGCTGGGTTAAATAGCCCACAAGAGACCCAGTACTTC.

This clone was found a few times. The genes are TRBV5-4 and TRBJ1-5, with D tentatively TRBD1 (6 bases). The CDR3 is 14 amino acids. Germline CDR1 is SGHNT and CDR2 is YYREEE (reference sequence). Deletions cut 3 bases from V and 1 base from J, with 8 bases between. CDR3: CASSYGQSNQPQHF. CDR3 DNA sequence: TGTGCCAGCAGCTATGGACAGAGCAATCAGCCCCAGCATTTT.

A single count supports this clone. The V and J genes are TRBV9 and TRBJ2-7; D perhaps matches TRBD2 (6 bases). This CDR3 has 14 residues. Germline V CDR1 and CDR2: SGDLS, YYNGEE. V gave up 3 bases and J gave up 2 bases, with 12 bases separating them. Here the CDR3 reads CASSAGLPPYEQYF. CDR3 bases: TGTGCCAGCAGCGCGGGACTCCCGCCCTACGAGCAGTACTTC.

V usage is TRBV19 and J usage is TRBJ2-1; no clear D gene. CDR1 is LNHDA and CDR2 is SQIVND in the germline V gene (reference sequence). The CDR3 sequence is 14 residues long. Trimming shortened V by 7 bases and J by 5 bases, and 15 bases separated the two germline ends. The CDR3 region is CASTPKMADNEQFF. Written as DNA, the CDR3 is TGTGCCAGTACCCCCAAGATGGCTGACAATGAGCAGTTCTTC.

The chain has TRBV2 and TRBJ1-1; D gene uncertain. Germline V CDR1 and CDR2: SNHLY, FYNNEI. The V gene lost 6 bases and the J gene lost 1 base, with 9 bases spanning the gap. This CDR3 contains 13 residues. For the CDR3, the DNA is TGTGCCAGCAGCGATGGTCCGAACACTGAAGCTTTCTTT. Translating gives CASSDGPNTEAFF. Filled out from reference TRBV2 and TRBJ1-1, the complete variable domain reads EPEVTQTPSHQVTQMGQEVILRCVPISNHLYFYWYRQILGQKVEFLVSFYNNEISEKSEIFDDQFSVERPDGSNFTLKIRSTKLEDSAMYFCASSDGPNTEAFFGQGTRLTVV.

This clone was counted between two and nine times. This chain links TRBV5-4 with TRBJ1-2; D remains unclear. Germline CDR1 and CDR2: SGHNT and YYREEE (reference sequence). Trimming shortened V by 4 bases and J by 3 bases, and 19 bases separated the two germline ends. The CDR3 has 16 residues. CDR3 DNA: TGTGCCAGCAGCCCTTGGCCGGTAGAATTGGACTATGGCTACACCTTC. It codes for CASSPWPVELDYGYTF.

This chain uses TRBV6-5 with TRBJ2-1; the match to TRBD2 covers 13 bases. The CDR3 is made up of 15 amino acids. Germline V gives CDR1 MNHEY, CDR2 SVGAGI. V dropped 5 bases and J dropped 9; count of bases not matched to a gene: 7. The CDR3 loop is CASSRGLAGPTEQFF. CDR3 bases: TGTGCCAGCAGTCGGGGACTAGCGGGACCCACTGAGCAGTTCTTC.